Below, 7 T cell receptor beta chains from the same sample are listed, as sequenced in a study of molecular identifiers for immune sequencing clone quantification. TCRdb reprocessed the PCR reads with MiXCR, giving one entry per CDR3 protein. Found here are around 480,000 distinct CDR3 sequences, about 25% of them singletons; the top ten hold just over 0.75%. Sequenced: naive CD8+ T cells from blood, with Jurkat cell RNA spiked in. Subset noted: FACS-sorted CD8+CD4-CCR7+CD45RA+ naive T cells. The receptor source for this set is a human donor in good health. Some libraries in this study had Jurkat cell RNA spiked in.

This clonotype was counted at least ten times. The chain carries TRBV20-1 and TRBJ2-5, with D unresolved. V was trimmed by 0 bases and J by 4 bases, leaving 15 bases between them. This CDR3 has 15 residues. Germline V gene lookup returns CDR1 DFQATT and CDR2 SNEGSKA (reference sequence). CDR3 bases: TGCAGTGCTAGAGATCTGTTAAGGGTGCCAGAGACCCAGTACTTC. Its protein product is CSARDLLRVPETQYF.

The chain is built from TRBV5-6 and TRBJ2-5; perhaps TRBD1 as D (6 bases). This CDR3 has 14 amino acids. Trimming took 4 bases from V and 1 from J, leaving 11 bases between them. Germline V gene sequence: CDR1 SGHDT, CDR2 YYEEEE. The CDR3 reads CASSERDIQETQYF. In DNA form, the CDR3 reads TGTGCCAGCAGCGAGAGGGACATCCAAGAGACCCAGTACTTC. The variable domain in full, completed from reference TRBV5-6 and TRBJ2-5, reads DAGVTQSPTHLIKTRGQQVTLRCSPKSGHDTVSWYQQALGQGPQFIFQYYEEEERQRGNFPDRFSGHQFPNYSSELNVNALLLGDSALYLCASSERDIQETQYFGPGTRLLVL.

At least ten counts were recorded for this clonotype. The chain uses TRBV4-3 and TRBJ2-7; TRBD1 matches at 10 bases. Germline CDR1 reads LGHNA; CDR2 reads YSLEER. Trimming removed 2 bases from V and 3 bases from J; junction bases left unmatched: 4. The CDR3 contains 15 residues. The CDR3 region is CASSQTRTGGYEQYF. The CDR3 DNA reads as TGCGCCAGCAGCCAAACCAGGACAGGGGGCTACGAGCAGTACTTC.

V and J are TRBV18 and TRBJ2-3, with D unresolved. The length of the CDR3 is 16 residues. Germline V gene sequence: CDR1 KGHSH, CDR2 LQKENI. Trimming stripped 1 base from V and 3 bases from J, with 14 bases between. CDR3 region: CASSPLVVSRTDTQYF. The CDR3 DNA reads TGTGCCAGCTCACCACTGGTCGTGTCCAGGACAGATACGCAGTATTTT.

To note about this clonotype: No DNA is shown, since the ends of the CDR3 on it are uncertain; the CDR3 is the one TCRdb lists. This chain joins TRBV19 and TRBJ2-2. Germline CDR1 is LNHDA and CDR2 is SQIVND (reference sequence). From its first to its last residue, the CDR3 has 14 amino acids. CDR3 amino acids: CASSIVFGAGELFF.

In this sample, this clonotype turned up a few times. In DNA form, the CDR3 reads TGTGCCAGCAGCCCCGGGGCGAAGAATGAGCAGTTCTTC. It translates to CASSPGAKNEQFF. The rearrangement joins TRBV9 to TRBJ2-1; D tentatively fits TRBD1 or TRBD2 (5 bases each). This CDR3 has 13 residues. The V gene's germline CDR1 is SGDLS and CDR2 YYNGEE. The ends were cut back, 4 bases at V and 7 bases at J, with 12 bases in the middle.

The chain is built from TRBV7-9 and TRBJ2-5; D remains ambiguous. The CDR3 is made up of 13 amino acids. Trimming took off 2 bases at V and 5 bases at J, with 9 bases between the two ends. In germline, CDR1 is SEHNR, CDR2 FQNEAQ (reference sequence). CDR3 nucleotides: TGTGCCAGCAGCTTAACGCAATCGGAGACCCAGTACTTC. Protein product: CASSLTQSETQYF.